The T cell receptor (beta chain) described here comes from a study of T-cell reconstitution after alpha-beta-depleted transplantation in children. Preparation of the TCRbeta library used unique molecular identifiers. TCRdb independently ran MiXCR on the PCR reads; one entry per CDR3 protein. The data contain fewer than 120,000 distinct CDR3 sequences, 10% of them seen just once; the ten biggest clones take up less than 10%. This clonotype was found many times. The CDR3 has 12 amino acids. V lost 3 bases and J 7 bases, leaving 9 bases between the germline ends. This TCR was recovered from a human donor who donated a stem cell graft to a child with acute lymphoblastic leukemia. The genes are TRBV12-3 or TRBV12-4 and TRBJ1-1; D is perhaps TRBD1 (5 bases). The specimen was PBMCs from the stem cell graft donor, collected from the stem cell graft. DNA for the CDR3: TGTGCCAGCAGTTTGGGGGTCGGTGAAGCTTTCTTT. It codes for CASSLGVGEAFF.